Listed below are T cell receptor beta chains from one sample, sequenced in a study of cytomegalovirus exposure and HLA in healthy donors. TCRdb's table, derived via immunoSEQ multiplex PCR, lists solely in-frame clones and lacks some. The table lists under 140,000 clones, around 80% of them singletons, with about 3.2% in the top ten. The sequencing sample was made of PBMCs. These receptors originate from a woman aged 60-70 years in good health and CMV-seropositive. The CDR3 runs from the conserved cysteine through the conserved F or W.

v_gene	j_gene	CDR3aa
TRBV18	TRBJ2-5	CASSYTSFQETQYF
TRBV7-7	TRBJ2-5	CASSLRRERAQYF
TRBV7-7	TRBJ2-2	CASSTQGAGELFF
TRBV10-3	TRBJ1-6	CAISEDRGLQSPLHF
TRBV5-6	TRBJ2-1	CASSPGVVDDEQFF
TRBV19	TRBJ1-2	CASSAGGVGYTF
TRBV7-9	TRBJ2-7	CASSHSGTSGRGVYEQYF
TRBV6-1	TRBJ1-2	CASSEAYREFYGYTF
TRBV27	TRBJ2-1	CASKGLGNEQFF
TRBV30	TRBJ2-3	CACTTRFGTDTQYF
TRBV7-9	TRBJ1-1	CASSYTRGTAVTMNTEAFF